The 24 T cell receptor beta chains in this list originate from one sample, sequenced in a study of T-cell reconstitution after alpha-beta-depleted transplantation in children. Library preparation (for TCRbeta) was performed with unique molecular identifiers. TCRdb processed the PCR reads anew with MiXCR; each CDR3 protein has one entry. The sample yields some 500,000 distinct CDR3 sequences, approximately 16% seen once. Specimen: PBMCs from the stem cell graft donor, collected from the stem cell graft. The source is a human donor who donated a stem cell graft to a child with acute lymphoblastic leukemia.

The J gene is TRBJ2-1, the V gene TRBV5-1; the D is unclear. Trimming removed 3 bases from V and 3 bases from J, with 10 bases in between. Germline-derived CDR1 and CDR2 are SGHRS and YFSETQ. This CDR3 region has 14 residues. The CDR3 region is CASSSPDFYNEQFF. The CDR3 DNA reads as TGCGCCAGCAGCTCGCCCGACTTCTACAATGAGCAGTTCTTC.

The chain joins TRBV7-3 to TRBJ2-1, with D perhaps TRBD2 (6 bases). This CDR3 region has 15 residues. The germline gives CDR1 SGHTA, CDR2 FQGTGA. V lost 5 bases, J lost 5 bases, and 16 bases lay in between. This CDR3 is CASSRLAPSDNEQFF. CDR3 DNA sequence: TGTGCCAGCAGCCGTCTAGCGCCGTCGGACAATGAGCAGTTCTTC.

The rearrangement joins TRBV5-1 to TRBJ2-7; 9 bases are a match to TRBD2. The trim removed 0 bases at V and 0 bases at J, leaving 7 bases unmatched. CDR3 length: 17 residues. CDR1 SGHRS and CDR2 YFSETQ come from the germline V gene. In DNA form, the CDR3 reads TGCGCCAGCAGCTTGGCCCCTAGCGGGGCTAGCTCCTACGAGCAGTACTTC. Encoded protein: CASSLAPSGASSYEQYF.

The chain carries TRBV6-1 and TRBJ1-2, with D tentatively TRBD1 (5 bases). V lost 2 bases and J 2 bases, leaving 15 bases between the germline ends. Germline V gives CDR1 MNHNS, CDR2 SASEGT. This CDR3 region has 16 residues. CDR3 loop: CASSEFISGGNYGYTF. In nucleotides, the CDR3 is TGTGCCAGCAGTGAATTTATATCCGGGGGAAACTATGGCTACACCTTC.

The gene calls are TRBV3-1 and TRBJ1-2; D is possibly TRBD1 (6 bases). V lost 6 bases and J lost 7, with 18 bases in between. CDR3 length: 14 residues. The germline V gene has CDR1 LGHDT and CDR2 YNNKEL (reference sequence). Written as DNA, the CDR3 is TGTGCCAGCAGACCAACAGGGACGGTCTCTGGCTACACCTTC. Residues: CASRPTGTVSGYTF.

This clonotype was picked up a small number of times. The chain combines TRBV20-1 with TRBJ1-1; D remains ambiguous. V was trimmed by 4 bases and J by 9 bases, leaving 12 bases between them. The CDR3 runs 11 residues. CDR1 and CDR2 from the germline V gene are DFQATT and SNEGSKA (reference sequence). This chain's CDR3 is CSATPEWKAFF. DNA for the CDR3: TGCAGTGCTACCCCGGAGTGGAAAGCTTTCTTT.

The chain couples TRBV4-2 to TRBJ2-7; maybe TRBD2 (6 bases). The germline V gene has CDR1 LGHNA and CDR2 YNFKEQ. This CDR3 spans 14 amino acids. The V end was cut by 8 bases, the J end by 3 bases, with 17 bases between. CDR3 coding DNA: TGTGCCAGCTCTACCCTAGCGTTTTTCTACGAGCAGTACTTC. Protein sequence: CASSTLAFFYEQYF.

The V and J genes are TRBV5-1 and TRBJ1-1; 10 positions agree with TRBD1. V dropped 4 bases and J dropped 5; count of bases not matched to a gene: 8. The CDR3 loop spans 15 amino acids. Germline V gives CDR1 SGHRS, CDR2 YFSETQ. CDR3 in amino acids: CASSLRQGAETEAFF. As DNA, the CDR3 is TGCGCCAGCAGCCTCCGACAGGGGGCAGAGACTGAAGCTTTCTTT.

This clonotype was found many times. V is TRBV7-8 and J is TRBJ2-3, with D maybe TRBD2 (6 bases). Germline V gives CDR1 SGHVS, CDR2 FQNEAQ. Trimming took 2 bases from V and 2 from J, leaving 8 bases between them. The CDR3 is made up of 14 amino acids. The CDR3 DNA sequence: TGTGCCAGCAGCTTATCGCGGGACACAGATACGCAGTATTTT. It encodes CASSLSRDTDTQYF. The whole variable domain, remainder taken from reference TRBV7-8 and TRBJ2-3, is GAGVSQSPRYKVAKRGQDVALRCDPISGHVSLFWYQQALGQGPEFLTYFQNEAQLDKSGLPSDRFFAERPEGSVSTLKIQRTQQEDSAVYLCASSLSRDTDTQYFGPGTRLTVL.

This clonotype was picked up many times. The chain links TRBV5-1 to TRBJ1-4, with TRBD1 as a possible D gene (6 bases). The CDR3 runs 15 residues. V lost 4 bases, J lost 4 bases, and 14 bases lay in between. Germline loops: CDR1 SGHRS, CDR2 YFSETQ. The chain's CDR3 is CASSAQGSGNEKLFF. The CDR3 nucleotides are TGCGCCAGCAGCGCCCAGGGGAGCGGTAATGAAAAACTGTTTTTT.

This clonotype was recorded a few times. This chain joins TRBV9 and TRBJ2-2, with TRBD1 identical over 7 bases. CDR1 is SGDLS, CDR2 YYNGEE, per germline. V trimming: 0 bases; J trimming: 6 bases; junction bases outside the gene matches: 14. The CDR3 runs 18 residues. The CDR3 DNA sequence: TGTGCCAGCAGCGTAGCGCACTCCCGGGACAGCCTGTCCGGGGAGCTGTTTTTT. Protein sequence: CASSVAHSRDSLSGELFF.

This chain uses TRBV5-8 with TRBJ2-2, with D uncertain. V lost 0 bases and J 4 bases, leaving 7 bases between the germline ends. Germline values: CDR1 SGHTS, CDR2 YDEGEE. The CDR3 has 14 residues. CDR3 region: CASSLVSGTGELFF. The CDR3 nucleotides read TGTGCCAGCAGCTTGGTATCGGGCACCGGGGAGCTGTTTTTT.

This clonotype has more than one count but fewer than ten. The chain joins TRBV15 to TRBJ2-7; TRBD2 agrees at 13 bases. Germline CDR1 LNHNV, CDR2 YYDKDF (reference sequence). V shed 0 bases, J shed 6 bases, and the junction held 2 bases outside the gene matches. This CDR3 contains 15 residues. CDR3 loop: CATSRERLAGGEQYF. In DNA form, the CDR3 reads TGTGCCACCAGCAGAGAGAGACTAGCGGGAGGCGAGCAGTACTTC.

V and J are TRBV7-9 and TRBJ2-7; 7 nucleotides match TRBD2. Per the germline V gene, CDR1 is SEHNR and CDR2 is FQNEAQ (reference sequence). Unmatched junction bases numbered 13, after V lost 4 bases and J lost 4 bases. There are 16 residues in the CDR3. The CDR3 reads CASSSPSAGVFYEQYF. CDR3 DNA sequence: TGTGCCAGCAGCTCCCCTTCCGCGGGAGTCTTTTACGAGCAGTACTTC.

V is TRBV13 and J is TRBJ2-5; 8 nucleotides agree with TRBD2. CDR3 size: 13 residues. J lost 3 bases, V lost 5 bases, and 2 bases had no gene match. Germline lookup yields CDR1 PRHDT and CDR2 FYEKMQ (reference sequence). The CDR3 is CASSTGLEETQYF. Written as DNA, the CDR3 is TGTGCCAGCAGCACGGGACTAGAAGAGACCCAGTACTTC.

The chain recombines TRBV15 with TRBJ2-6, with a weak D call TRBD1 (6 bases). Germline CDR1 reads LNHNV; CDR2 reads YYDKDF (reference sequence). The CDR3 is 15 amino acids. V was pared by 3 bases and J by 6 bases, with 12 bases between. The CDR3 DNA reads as TGTGCCACCAGCAGCATTAGACAGGAGGCCAACGTCCTGACTTTC. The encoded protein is CATSSIRQEANVLTF.

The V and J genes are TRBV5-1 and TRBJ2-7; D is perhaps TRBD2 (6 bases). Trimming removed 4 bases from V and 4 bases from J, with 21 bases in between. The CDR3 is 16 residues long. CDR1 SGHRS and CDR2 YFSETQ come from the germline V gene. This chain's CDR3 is CASSPGLTRDFYEQYF. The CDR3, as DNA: TGCGCCAGCAGCCCGGGACTGACTCGAGACTTTTACGAGCAGTACTTC.

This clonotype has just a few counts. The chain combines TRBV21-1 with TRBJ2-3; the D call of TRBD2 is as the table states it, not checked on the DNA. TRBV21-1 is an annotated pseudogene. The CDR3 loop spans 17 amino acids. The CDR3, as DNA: TGTGCCAGAATCGGGGGGACCGGACTAGCGGGAACAGATACGCAGTATTTT. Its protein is CARIGGTGLAGTDTQYF.

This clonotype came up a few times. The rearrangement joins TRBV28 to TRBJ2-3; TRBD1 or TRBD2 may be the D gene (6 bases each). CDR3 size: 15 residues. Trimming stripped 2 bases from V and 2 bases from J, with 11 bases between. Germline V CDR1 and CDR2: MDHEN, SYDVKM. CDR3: CASSLERGDTDTQYF. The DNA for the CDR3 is TGTGCCAGCAGTTTAGAGAGGGGGGACACAGATACGCAGTATTTT.

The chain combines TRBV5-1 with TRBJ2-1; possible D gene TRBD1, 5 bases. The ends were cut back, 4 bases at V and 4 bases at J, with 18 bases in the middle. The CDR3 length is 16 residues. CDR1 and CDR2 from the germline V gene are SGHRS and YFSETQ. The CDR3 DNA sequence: TGCGCCAGCAGCGGGGATGTAGGGGCCGCGTACAATGAGCAGTTCTTC. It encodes CASSGDVGAAYNEQFF.

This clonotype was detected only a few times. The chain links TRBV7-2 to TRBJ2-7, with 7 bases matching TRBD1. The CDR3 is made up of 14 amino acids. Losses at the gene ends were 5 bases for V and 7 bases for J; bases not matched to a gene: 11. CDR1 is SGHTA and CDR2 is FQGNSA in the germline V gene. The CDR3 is CASSPGTVIMEQYF. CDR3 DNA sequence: TGTGCCAGCAGCCCCGGGACAGTGATTATGGAGCAGTACTTC.

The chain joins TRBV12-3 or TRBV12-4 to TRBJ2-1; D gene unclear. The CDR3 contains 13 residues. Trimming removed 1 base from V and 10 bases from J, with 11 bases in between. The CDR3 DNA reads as TGTGCCAGCAGTTTAGACTGGGCTGAAGAGCAGTTCTTC. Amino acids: CASSLDWAEEQFF.

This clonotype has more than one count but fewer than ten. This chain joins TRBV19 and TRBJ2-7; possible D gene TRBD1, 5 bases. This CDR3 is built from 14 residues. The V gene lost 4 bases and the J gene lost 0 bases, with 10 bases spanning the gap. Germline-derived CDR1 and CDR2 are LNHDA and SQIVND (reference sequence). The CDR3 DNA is TGTGCCAGTAGTAGGACATTCAGCTCCTACGAGCAGTACTTC. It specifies CASSRTFSSYEQYF. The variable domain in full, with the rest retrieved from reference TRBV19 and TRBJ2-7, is DGGITQSPKYLFRKEGQNVTLSCEQNLNHDAMYWYRQDPGQGLRLIYYSQIVNDFQKGDIAEGYSVSREKKESFPLTVTSAQKNPTAFYLCASSRTFSSYEQYFGPGTRLTVT.

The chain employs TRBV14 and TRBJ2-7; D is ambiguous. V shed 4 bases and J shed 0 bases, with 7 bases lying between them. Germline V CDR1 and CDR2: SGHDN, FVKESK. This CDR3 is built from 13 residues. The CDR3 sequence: CASSLFTSYEQYF. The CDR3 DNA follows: TGTGCCAGCAGCCTGTTCACCTCCTACGAGCAGTACTTC.